This TCR beta chain was captured in a study of human T cells and chemical hapten exposure. Study-wide points: No change in TCRs above 1 in 1000 frequency was produced by DPC sensitization.

Stated time point: pre-sensitization, week 0. Treatment defined: therapeutic diphenylcyclopropenone sensitization with weekly scalp DPC. Unseparated into fractions, whole blood served as the source from which total RNA was extracted. Using its own MiXCR run on the RACE reads, TCRdb lists one record per CDR3 protein. The data show tens of thousands of distinct CDR3 sequences, around 12% seen once. CDR1 SGHTA and CDR2 FQGNSA come from the germline V gene. CDR3 length: 12 amino acids. About this clonotype: What it recognizes is unknown. Mismatch with germline at one junction end may stem from a read error.

The material sequenced was whole blood, taken in connection with sensitization to the hapten diphenylcyclopropenone (DPC). The sequence was collected from a woman in her twenties or thirties with alopecia areata. Some clones in this sample may be carry-over from other donors' samples. V usage is TRBV7-2 and J usage is TRBJ1-2; D call uncertain. CDR3 bases: TGTGCCAGCAGCTTAGCGACCTATAGCTACACCTTC. This codes for CASSLATYSYTF. The entire variable domain, with the rest obtained from reference TRBV7-2 and TRBJ1-2, is as follows: GAGVSQSPSNKVTEKGKDVELRCDPISGHTALYWYRQSLGQGLEFLIYFQGNSAPDKSGLPSDRFSAERTGGSVSTLTIQRTQQEDSAVYLCASSLATYSYTFGSGTRLTVV.